Shown below are 8 T cell receptor beta chains from a single sample sequenced in a study of spatial heterogeneity in lung cancer. MiXCR was run by TCRdb on the 5' RACE reads, yielding one entry per CDR3 protein. Among about 120,000 distinct CDR3 sequences listed, 9.5% to 15% were seen once. Time point here: blood at routine non-recurrence follow-up after resection. Unsorted samples of tumor, nontumor lung or frozen PBMC had their whole RNA sequenced. The sequenced sample was PBMCs, obtained at follow-up. The receptors were sampled from a male donor with early-stage non-small cell lung cancer.

The rearrangement uses TRBV7-2 and TRBJ2-6; maybe TRBD2 (5 bases). The CDR3 is 16 residues long. Germline CDR1 reads SGHTA; CDR2 reads FQGNSA. Trimming removed 6 bases from V and 0 bases from J, with 12 bases in between. CDR3 bases: TGTGCCAGCAGGATACTAGTAGGCTCTGGGGCCAACGTCCTGACTTTC. It yields the protein CASRILVGSGANVLTF.

This clonotype showed up just a few times. The rearrangement links TRBV4-3 to TRBJ1-2; TRBD1 aligns across 9 bases. Germline-derived CDR1 and CDR2 are LGHNA and YSLEER. The CDR3 contains 13 residues. With V trimmed by 4 bases and J by 6 bases, 3 bases remained unmatched. The CDR3 here is CASSRTGGDGYTF. The DNA of the CDR3 is TGCGCCAGCAGCCGCACAGGGGGCGATGGCTACACCTTC.

This clonotype was detected a few times. The chain is built from TRBV15 and TRBJ1-6, with unresolved D. The V gene lost 7 bases and the J gene lost 6 bases, with 10 bases spanning the gap. The CDR3 covers 13 residues. Looked up from germline, CDR1 is LNHNV and CDR2 is YYDKDF (reference sequence). CDR3 DNA: TGTGCCACCACCTTCGGCCCTAATTCACCCCTCCACTTT. Protein: CATTFGPNSPLHF.

This clonotype was counted ten times or more. The J gene is TRBJ1-1, the V gene TRBV6-5; no clear D. V lost 6 bases and J 4 bases, leaving 6 bases between the germline ends. The germline CDR1 and CDR2 sequences are MNHEY and SVGAGI. The CDR3 loop spans 11 amino acids. The CDR3 loop is CASREGTEAFF. In DNA form, the CDR3 reads TGTGCCAGCAGGGAGGGCACTGAAGCTTTCTTT.

The chain has TRBV6-1 and TRBJ1-1; 7 nucleotides agree with TRBD1. V lost 2 bases and J lost 10; bases outside the gene matches: 10. The CDR3 length is 14 residues. Germline CDR1 and CDR2: MNHNS and SASEGT. The CDR3 DNA reads as TGTGCCAGCAGTGAACTAACAGGGGCCCTGGGAGCTTTCTTT. This translates into CASSELTGALGAFF.

On this clonotype itself: A read error may explain this, as a much larger clone is one base away. The chain uses TRBV11-2 and TRBJ1-3; no reliable D call. The CDR3 has 15 amino acids. Germline assignment: CDR1 SGHAT and CDR2 FQNNGV. The CDR3 DNA follows: TGTACCAGCAGCTTAGATCCCGGGTCTGGAAACACCATATATTTT. Translating it yields CTSSLDPGSGNTIYF.

This clonotype was counted ten times or more. The chain has TRBV29-1 and TRBJ2-5; 7 nucleotides match TRBD1. Germline CDR1 and CDR2: SQVTM and ANQGSEA. The CDR3 is 11 amino acids. The junction had 1 base not matched to a gene; V was cut back by 6 bases and J by 3 bases. The CDR3 protein is CSVDREETQYF. As DNA, the CDR3 is TGCAGCGTCGACAGGGAAGAGACCCAGTACTTC.

The chain carries TRBV4-1 and TRBJ2-1; either TRBD1 or TRBD2 may fit D (6 bases each). Germline lookup yields CDR1 MGHRA and CDR2 YSYEKL. The CDR3 is 15 amino acids. Trimming left V 0 bases short and J 10 bases short, with 16 bases between. As DNA, the CDR3 is TGCGCCAGCAGCCAAGATCCTACGGGGGCAGGCGAGCAGTTCTTC. This sequence encodes CASSQDPTGAGEQFF.